These 9 T cell receptor beta chains were all obtained from the same sample, sequenced in a study of T cells expressing NK-cell markers. TCRdb reprocessed the 5' RACE reads and stores each CDR3 protein as one record, lacking DNA. The sample table sets out about 390,000 distinct CDR3 sequences. The sample taken for sequencing was blood T cells: a sorted CD56 or NKG2C T cell subset, CD4+ or CD8+ T cells, or bulk PBMC T cells (not recorded which). The receptors come from a woman between 45 and 65 years old in good health.

The V gene is TRBV2, the J gene TRBJ2-1. CDR3 length: 17 amino acids. Germline V gene data show CDR1 as SNHLY and CDR2 as FYNNEI. The CDR3 sequence is CASSEFAVGDSYNEQFF.

V and J are TRBV24-1 and TRBJ2-3; TCRdb lists TRBD1, though no DNA is available to test this call. In germline, CDR1 is KGHDR, CDR2 SFDVKD. This CDR3 is 16 amino acids long. The CDR3 sequence: CATSDRRDDTTDTQYF.

The V and J genes are TRBV10-3 and TRBJ1-2; TCRdb selects TRBD1, and the lack of DNA leaves this call unchecked. The CDR3 extends over 15 amino acids. Germline V CDR1 and CDR2: ENHRY, SYGVKD. The CDR3 protein is CAISGRQGVSYGYTF.

The chain couples TRBV5-1 to TRBJ2-5; as DNA is missing, the TRBD1 call by TCRdb cannot be tested. CDR1 is SGHRS and CDR2 is YFSETQ in the germline V gene. The CDR3 runs to 15 residues. CDR3 amino acids: CASRKRGMLGETQYF.

The chain joins TRBV27 to TRBJ1-2; TCRdb outputs TRBD1, but without DNA this stays unchecked. CDR1 is MNHEY and CDR2 is SMNVEV in the germline V gene (reference sequence). This CDR3 has 13 amino acids. CDR3 sequence: CASSPQGRDGYTF.

The J gene is TRBJ2-7, the V gene TRBV20-1. The CDR3 has 13 amino acids. Looked up from germline, CDR1 is DFQATT and CDR2 is SNEGSKA (reference sequence). CDR3 sequence reads: CSARDGRTYEQYF.

V is TRBV29-1 and J is TRBJ2-1; TCRdb names TRBD1, which stays unverified in the absence of DNA. This CDR3 spans 14 amino acids. Germline V CDR1 and CDR2: SQVTM, ANQGSEA. The CDR3 reads CSVETGGAFYEQFF.

The chain carries TRBV29-1 and TRBJ2-5. This CDR3 is built from 13 residues. Germline-derived CDR1 and CDR2 are SQVTM and ANQGSEA. CDR3 sequence reads: CSVETRDQETQYF.

The chain links TRBV20-1 to TRBJ1-3; TCRdb's D gene call, TRBD1, goes unchecked for lack of DNA. Germline V gene sequence: CDR1 DFQATT, CDR2 SNEGSKA (reference sequence). The CDR3 spans 14 residues. CDR3 region: CSVYATGTGNTIYF.